These 10 T cell receptor beta chains came from one sample sequenced in a study of low-dose radiotherapy and immunotherapy resistance in tumors. TRAV and TRBV primers primed cDNA for both TCRalpha and TCRbeta. Both a constant-region primer and a V-primer adapter served to amplify TCRs across 15 to 25 PCR cycles. TCRdb re-derived calls from the reads in MiXCR, one entry per CDR3 protein. The data contain about 9,600 distinct CDR3 sequences, around 75% of them singletons. These receptors were taken from a human donor with advanced metastatic prostate, ovarian, gallbladder or colorectal cancer (not recorded which). This table probably holds off-target reads from a library built for another chain.

This chain joins TRBV28 and TRBJ2-7; D gene ambiguous. Per the germline V gene, CDR1 is MDHEN and CDR2 is SYDVKM. V gave up 2 bases and J gave up 0 bases, with 8 bases separating them. The CDR3 contains 14 residues. CDR3 loop: CASSLAGSSYEQYF. The CDR3 bases are TGTGCCAGCAGTTTAGCCGGTAGCTCCTACGAGCAGTACTTC.

This sequence joins TRBV5-3 and TRBJ1-5; D gene ambiguous. TRBV5-3 is an ORF for which the function is uncertain. The CDR3 has 15 amino acids. Trimming pared 2 bases from V and 3 bases from J, leaving 12 bases between. This CDR3 is CARSLPRQNNQPQHF. The CDR3 coding sequence is TGTGCCAGAAGCTTACCTCGACAAAACAATCAGCCCCAGCATTTT.

The chain combines TRBV30 with TRBJ1-1; no clear D gene. This CDR3 has 11 amino acids. From germline, CDR1 is GTSNPN and CDR2 SVGIG (reference sequence). V was shortened by 3 bases and J by 3 bases, with 5 bases between the two germline ends. The DNA of the CDR3 is TGTGCCTGGAGCGCATACACTGAAGCTTTCTTT. The encoded protein is CAWSAYTEAFF.

CDR3 residues: CASSPGTSRNNEQFF. The CDR3 coding sequence is TGTGCCAGCAGTCCGGGGACTAGCAGAAACAATGAGCAGTTCTTC. This chain joins TRBV6-1 and TRBJ2-1; the match to TRBD2 covers 9 bases. This CDR3 has 15 residues. Per the germline V gene, CDR1 is MNHNS and CDR2 is SASEGT. V was clipped by 5 bases and J by 5 bases; unmatched bases: 7.

V usage is TRBV2 and J usage is TRBJ2-1, with a tentative D call TRBD2 (5 bases). CDR3 length: 12 residues. Trimming cost V 8 bases and J 0 bases, with 5 bases left between them. Germline values: CDR1 SNHLY, CDR2 FYNNEI. The CDR3, as DNA: TGTGCCAGCGGGAGCTCCTACAATGAGCAGTTCTTC. Protein: CASGSSYNEQFF.

The V and J genes are TRBV4-3 and TRBJ1-1; 10 bases map to TRBD1. V was pared by 0 bases and J by 7 bases, with 8 bases of the junction left unmatched. This CDR3 is 16 amino acids long. Germline assignment: CDR1 LGHNA and CDR2 YSLEER. The CDR3 protein is CASSQDFPGQGFEAFF. In DNA form, the CDR3 reads TGCGCCAGCAGCCAAGATTTCCCGGGACAGGGGTTTGAAGCTTTCTTT.

This clonotype was observed once. The chain employs TRBV29-1 and TRBJ2-1; D may be TRBD2 (6 bases). Germline assignment: CDR1 SQVTM and CDR2 ANQGSEA. The germline V and J ends were trimmed by 6 bases and 8 bases, with 20 bases remaining between them. The CDR3 consists of 14 residues. CDR3 residues: CSVIPGLGAHEQFF. CDR3 sequence (DNA): TGCAGCGTAATCCCGGGACTCGGTGCGCATGAGCAGTTCTTC.

This clonotype appeared a few times. J is TRBJ1-1 and V is TRBV28, with D perhaps matching TRBD1 (6 bases). From germline, CDR1 is MDHEN and CDR2 SYDVKM. The CDR3 runs 15 residues. Deletions cut 6 bases from V and 4 bases from J, with 18 bases between. The DNA of the CDR3 is TGTGCCAGCAGCTCGAGTCCGGGGGCGGTCACTGAAGCTTTCTTT. This gives the protein CASSSSPGAVTEAFF.

This clonotype was seen a few times. The chain employs TRBV12-3 or TRBV12-4 and TRBJ2-2, with no clear D. This CDR3 spans 12 amino acids. V lost 3 bases, J lost 6 bases, and 5 bases lay in between. The CDR3 sequence is CASSFTAGELFF. The CDR3 DNA reads as TGTGCCAGCAGTTTTACTGCCGGGGAGCTGTTTTTT.

The rearrangement joins TRBV5-1 to TRBJ2-1, with 12 bases matching TRBD2. This CDR3 has 19 residues. Trimming cost V 1 base and J 6 bases; bases outside gene matches: 14. Germline CDR1 and CDR2: SGHRS and YFSETQ. The CDR3 coding sequence is TGCGCCAGCAGCTTGATCCCTCACCCGACTAGCGGGGGTTCCAATGAGCAGTTCTTC. Protein: CASSLIPHPTSGGSNEQFF.